The clone carrying this TCR beta chain has ten or more counts. Arm-PCR of CDR3 regions with iRepertoire HTBI primers generated TCR beta libraries. MiXCR, run by TCRdb on the multiplex PCR reads, gives a single entry per CDR3 protein. The sample records 200,000 to 250,000 distinct CDR3 sequences, about 19% being singletons. The data were taken from a study of regulatory T cells in long-lasting Graves disease. Time point defined: newly diagnosed GD, antithyroid drugs for less than 3 months. There was RNA extracted from PBMCs, and the TCR library was made from it. Trimming took off 5 bases at V and 0 bases at J, with 8 bases between the two ends. The CDR3 totals 15 residues. These same data were also listed under a study on T cells in Graves' hyperthyroidism and ophthalmopathy.

The rearrangement uses TRBV12-3 or TRBV12-4 and TRBJ1-6; D unclear. This clonotype originated in a young woman with Graves disease. This specimen was peripheral blood mononuclear cells (PBMCs), taken at new diagnosis, from a patient treated with antithyroid drugs. CDR3 region: CASSTKSSYNSPLHF. CDR3 nucleotide sequence: TGTGCCAGCAGTACTAAAAGCTCCTATAATTCACCCCTCCACTTT.